This entry is about one T cell receptor (beta chain). The antigen is unknown. This entry is derived from a study of CD8+ T cells in alopecia areata. Investigators isolated RNA and reverse transcribed it into cDNA to act as the sequencing template. The data were produced by immunoSEQ multiplex PCR, yet TCRdb's version contains in-frame clones alone and is incomplete. Here the sample spans some 200,000 clones, roughly three fifths being singletons. This CDR3 has 14 amino acids. Germline CDR1 SGHTA, CDR2 FQGNSA. Deletions cut 0 bases from V and 7 bases from J, with 13 bases between. General study findings and limits: Many expanded lesional clones persisted in scalp and blood during tofacitinib treatment.

Stated treatment: oral pan-JAK inhibitor, 5-10 mg twice daily. Lesional scalp punch biopsies and peripheral blood were collected from alopecia areata patients. Sequencing used CD4+ T cells sorted from blood, obtained at week 4, from a patient treated with tofacitinib. The chain has TRBV7-2 and TRBJ2-7; D unresolved. The TCR sequence derives from a human donor with alopecia areata. The DNA for the CDR3 is TGTGCCAGCAGCTTAGCTAGGGCACCCTCTGAGCAGTACTTC. It translates to CASSLARAPSEQYF.